The 20 T cell receptor beta chains in this list originate from one sample, sequenced in a study of T-cell memory formation after mild COVID-19. TCRdb ran MiXCR on the 5' RACE reads and lists one entry per CDR3 protein. Here the sample spans approximately 480,000 distinct CDR3 sequences, 15% to 20% being singletons. Source material: PBMCs or a T cell subset sorted from them (not recorded which). The receptors were gathered from an adult woman who had mild COVID-19 (a few samples of this study predate the infection). Cell type and time point are not known.

This clonotype was seen ten or more times. This chain joins TRBV12-3 or TRBV12-4 and TRBJ2-3; D may be TRBD1 or TRBD2 (6 bases each). The CDR3 extends over 14 amino acids. Trimming took off 4 bases at V and 3 bases at J, with 11 bases between the two ends. CDR3 region: CASSSTGRTDTQYF. CDR3 DNA: TGTGCCAGCAGTTCTACAGGGAGGACAGATACGCAGTATTTT.

This clonotype was observed a handful of times. This rearrangement joins TRBV12-5 to TRBJ2-5; 8 nucleotides align to TRBD1. Per the germline V gene, CDR1 is LGHNT and CDR2 is FRNRAP. V dropped 2 bases and J dropped 5; count of bases not matched to a gene: 16. The CDR3 is 18 residues long. CDR3 sequence: CASGLPNPDRARHETQYF. Here the CDR3 DNA reads TGTGCTAGTGGTTTGCCTAACCCGGACAGGGCCCGGCATGAGACCCAGTACTTC.

The V call is TRBV28, the J call TRBJ2-6, with 7 nucleotides matching TRBD1. The J segment lost 1 base and the V segment lost 5 bases, leaving 5 bases of the junction unmatched. The CDR3 covers 16 residues. Per the germline V gene, CDR1 is MDHEN and CDR2 is SYDVKM. CDR3 bases: TGTGCCAGCAGTACCGGGACAGCTTCTGGGGCCAACGTCCTGACTTTC. It is translated as CASSTGTASGANVLTF.

This clonotype came up a few times. The V gene is TRBV3-1, the J gene TRBJ2-1; 10 bases are a match to TRBD1. Germline V gene data show CDR1 as LGHDT and CDR2 as YNNKEL (reference sequence). With V trimmed by 3 bases and J by 5 bases, 7 bases remained unmatched. The CDR3 covers 16 residues. CDR3 nucleotide sequence: TGTGCCAGCAGCCATTCTGACAGGGGGCTACACAATGAGCAGTTCTTC. It encodes CASSHSDRGLHNEQFF.

This clonotype was seen only a few times. The V and J genes are TRBV7-8 and TRBJ2-5, with 13 positions matching TRBD2. CDR3 length: 17 amino acids. Germline V lookup: CDR1 SGHVS, CDR2 FQNEAQ. The junction had 9 bases not matched to a gene; V was cut back by 3 bases and J by 5 bases. The CDR3 region has the DNA TGTGCCAGCAGCTTCGGGACTAGCGGGAACCGACGGGAGACCCAGTACTTC. Protein product: CASSFGTSGNRRETQYF.

The rearrangement links TRBV5-1 to TRBJ2-5, with D hard to call. Germline CDR1 is SGHRS and CDR2 is YFSETQ. The CDR3 length is 15 residues. V lost 5 bases and J lost 0, with 14 bases in between. The CDR3 region has the DNA TGCGCCAGCAGTCGCGGCGTCTCGTACCAAGAGACCCAGTACTTC. Encoded protein: CASSRGVSYQETQYF.

This clonotype has only a few counts. The chain has TRBV29-1 and TRBJ1-2, with D maybe TRBD1 (6 bases). This CDR3 is 12 amino acids long. CDR1 is SQVTM and CDR2 is ANQGSEA in the germline V gene. CDR3 DNA sequence: TGCACCGCACAGGGTTGGACCGGGGGCTACACCTTC. Residues: CTAQGWTGGYTF.

The chain recombines TRBV5-1 with TRBJ2-7, with 11 bases aligning to TRBD1. CDR3 length: 13 residues. Trimming at V came to 4 bases and at J to 7 bases, leaving 4 bases not matched to a gene. Germline lookup yields CDR1 SGHRS and CDR2 YFSETQ. The CDR3 coding sequence is TGCGCCAGCAGCGCGGGACAGGGGGGAGAGCAGTACTTC. Translating it yields CASSAGQGGEQYF. The variable domain in full, completed from reference TRBV5-1 and TRBJ2-7, reads KAGVTQTPRYLIKTRGQQVTLSCSPISGHRSVSWYQQTPGQGLQFLFEYFSETQRNKGNFPGRFSGRQFSNSRSEMNVSTLELGDSALYLCASSAGQGGEQYFGPGTRLTVT.

The V gene is TRBV2, the J gene TRBJ2-3; 14 positions match TRBD2. The CDR3 totals 16 residues. Germline V gene lookup returns CDR1 SNHLY and CDR2 FYNNEI. Trimming at V came to 4 bases and at J to 2 bases, leaving 2 bases not matched to a gene. The chain's CDR3 is CASSVTSGGVTDTQYF. Written as DNA, the CDR3 is TGTGCCAGCAGTGTGACTAGCGGGGGGGTCACAGATACGCAGTATTTT.

This chain links TRBV20-1 with TRBJ2-2; D is unclear. Trimming shortened V by 4 bases and J by 4 bases, and 16 bases separated the two germline ends. Germline V gene sequence: CDR1 DFQATT, CDR2 SNEGSKA (reference sequence). The CDR3 extends over 15 amino acids. CDR3 residues: CSANSGLGGTGELFF. For the CDR3, the DNA is TGCAGTGCTAATTCCGGCCTAGGCGGCACCGGGGAGCTGTTTTTT.

Remarks on this clonotype: The missing conserved phenylalanine or tryptophan at the end of this CDR3 makes a read error likely. This chain uses TRBV5-1 with TRBJ2-7; TRBD2 matches 7 bases. Germline CDR1 is SGHRS and CDR2 is YFSETQ. J was trimmed by 4 bases and V by 4 bases; bases with no gene match: 14. This CDR3 spans 16 amino acids. The CDR3 loop is CASSSGAWIPPYEQYL. The CDR3 DNA reads as TGCGCCAGCAGCAGCGGGGCGTGGATACCTCCATACGAGCAGTACTTA.

The V call is TRBV6-5, the J call TRBJ1-1, with 9 bases fitting TRBD1. The ends lost 0 bases at V and 5 bases at J; junction bases unmatched: 4. This CDR3 region has 15 residues. Germline values: CDR1 MNHEY, CDR2 SVGAGI. The CDR3 nucleotides read TGTGCCAGCAGTTACTCGAACAGGGGGCAGACTGAAGCTTTCTTT. It specifies CASSYSNRGQTEAFF.

The CDR3 DNA reads as TGTGCCAGCACCCCGGGGTTAGCCAAAAACATTCAGTACTTC. Translating gives CASTPGLAKNIQYF. The chain is built from TRBV5-6 and TRBJ2-4; TRBD2 is a possible D gene (5 bases). The CDR3 extends over 14 amino acids. CDR1 is SGHDT, CDR2 YYEEEE, per germline. V lost 6 bases and J lost 0, with 10 bases in between.

The V call is TRBV29-1, the J call TRBJ1-5; D might be TRBD1 (6 bases). The length of the CDR3 is 14 residues. The germline V gene encodes CDR1 SQVTM and CDR2 ANQGSEA. Trimming removed 4 bases at V and 4 bases at J, with 14 bases between. The CDR3 DNA sequence: TGCAGCGTTGTCACCGGGACATCTAATCAGCCCCAGCATTTT. Translating gives CSVVTGTSNQPQHF.

The chain employs TRBV6-5 and TRBJ2-1; TRBD1 aligns across 9 bases. The CDR3 runs 20 residues. In germline, CDR1 is MNHEY, CDR2 SVGAGI. Trimming took 0 bases from V and 0 from J; bases not matched to a gene: 12. DNA for the CDR3: TGTGCCAGCAGTTACTCCGGGACAGGGCATCCCGTTAGCTCCTACAATGAGCAGTTCTTC. This sequence encodes CASSYSGTGHPVSSYNEQFF.

This clonotype was seen a handful of times. This sequence joins TRBV7-2 and TRBJ2-5, with 7 bases fitting TRBD2. This CDR3 spans 13 amino acids. The junction had 4 bases not matched to a gene; V was cut back by 4 bases and J by 5 bases. Germline CDR1 SGHTA, CDR2 FQGNSA. Here the CDR3 reads CASSSVGGETQYF. The CDR3 bases are TGTGCCAGCAGCTCAGTGGGGGGGGAGACCCAGTACTTC.

In this sample, this clonotype turned up a few times. The V gene is TRBV18, the J gene TRBJ1-5; D might be TRBD1 (6 bases). Trimming took 2 bases from V and 3 from J, leaving 14 bases between them. The germline V gene encodes CDR1 KGHSH and CDR2 LQKENI. CDR3 size: 16 residues. The CDR3 DNA sequence: TGTGCCAGCTCACCAAATGCAGGGGCCTTCAATCAGCCCCAGCATTTT. Translating it yields CASSPNAGAFNQPQHF.

This clonotype was observed a few times. This CDR3 reads CASSPTSGGLTGELFF. The CDR3 DNA follows: TGCGCCAGCAGCCCAACTAGCGGGGGGCTCACCGGGGAGCTGTTTTTT. The chain recombines TRBV5-1 with TRBJ2-2; TRBD2 aligns across 12 bases. Germline V gene sequence: CDR1 SGHRS, CDR2 YFSETQ. The CDR3 is 16 amino acids. With V trimmed by 4 bases and J by 4 bases, 5 bases remained unmatched.

This chain connects TRBV7-6 to TRBJ1-2; D not resolved. The V and J ends lost 5 bases and 2 bases respectively, with 12 bases between them. CDR1 is SGHVS, CDR2 FNYEAQ, per germline. The length of the CDR3 is 14 residues. The CDR3 bases are TGTGCCAGCAGCGCCGGACTGAAAAACTATGGCTACACCTTC. Residues: CASSAGLKNYGYTF.

The V call is TRBV7-3, the J call TRBJ1-5; D is uncertain. In germline, CDR1 is SGHTA, CDR2 FQGTGA. The CDR3 length is 13 residues. Trimming pared 4 bases from V and 6 bases from J, leaving 10 bases between. The CDR3 coding sequence is TGTGCCAGCAGCTCCACGCCTGGTCAGCCCCAGCATTTT. Translating gives CASSSTPGQPQHF.